This T cell receptor (beta chain) was recorded in a study of cytomegalovirus exposure and HLA in healthy donors (dated by TCRdb to 2017 to 2019). Looking at the study overall: According to a later analysis, the approximately 120 validation repertoires were produced on the same platform as the 666 repertoires of the first cohort. The study was designed to test whether signatures of past pathogen exposure could be identified by cataloging public T cell receptors. Besides the first cohort of hundreds of subjects, a separate validation cohort made up of roughly 130 different subjects was used. The study combined high-throughput TCR immunosequencing, statistical association of individual TCRs with disease status, and machine learning to predict cytomegalovirus infection status.

Receptors were amplified or captured by the immunoSEQ multiplex PCR assay. The published analysis was carried out like this. A statistical classification framework was developed to diagnose cytomegalovirus status using the catalog of TCR beta chain sequences. Drawn from immuneACCESS, this table holds only the in-frame rearrangements with V and J called that TCRdb kept. Clones are partly lost; checked studies trace under half to an unresolved V gene and leave the rest unexplained. The V and J calls and clone size are taken from that table; D and trimming were inferred from the DNA. Here the sample has 260,000 or so clones; over 75% occur a single time. Approximately 0.94% of the sample is taken by the ten largest. In this sample, this clone turned up once. This clone's antigen is unknown. No quality values exist for individual bases; no much larger clone is one base distant. The donors belonged to the validation cohort of around 120 subjects, which was separate from the roughly 700-subject first cohort.

V is pruned by 4 bases and J by 3 bases, leaving 9 bases of the junction without a gene match. The cysteine opens and the phenylalanine closes a CDR3 of 16 amino acids. Solely the CDR3 DNA is kept, with 48 bases framed from the first base. CDR1 and CDR2 were assigned from the germline V gene (reference sequence) as SGHKS and YYEKEE. The paper's findings and limits, for the study overall: In both the original and validation cohorts, the classifier was reported to diagnose cytomegalovirus status with high specificity and sensitivity. According to the authors, the approach could potentially be generalized to other disease states and immunological phenotypes. Most TCR sequences were observed very rarely across donors, whereas some public TCRs were present in many individuals. The study listed 150 to 200 TCR beta chains as associated with cytomegalovirus. Of the cluster scores, roughly 93% were above 0 in a later analysis, which found that TCRs clustered in the first cohort also tended to co-occur in the 120 validation repertoires. Three of the identified cytomegalovirus-associated TCR beta chains were confirmed in vitro to be specific for cytomegalovirus antigens. A later analysis lacked HLA typing for the validation cohort, so it scored co-occurrence in that cohort across all 110 or so repertoires.

Sequencing was performed on PBMCs. The V gene is TRBV5-5 and the J gene is TRBJ2-2; 7 central bases correspond to TRBD1. The source of this sequence is a woman younger than 35 in good health and CMV-seronegative. CDR3 reads: CASSPSTGWDTGELFF. DNA sequence: TGTGCCAGCAGCCCCTCGACAGGGTGGGACACCGGGGAGCTGTTTTTT.